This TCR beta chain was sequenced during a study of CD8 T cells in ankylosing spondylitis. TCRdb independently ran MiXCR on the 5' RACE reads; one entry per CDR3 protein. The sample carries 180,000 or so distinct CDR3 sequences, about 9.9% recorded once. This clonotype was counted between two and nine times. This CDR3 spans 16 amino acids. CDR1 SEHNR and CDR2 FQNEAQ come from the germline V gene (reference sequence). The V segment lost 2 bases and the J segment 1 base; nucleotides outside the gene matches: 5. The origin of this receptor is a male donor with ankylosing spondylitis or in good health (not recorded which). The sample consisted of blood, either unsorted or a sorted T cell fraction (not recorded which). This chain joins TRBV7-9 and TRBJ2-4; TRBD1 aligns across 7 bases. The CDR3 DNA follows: TGTGCCAGCAGCTTACGTAGCAGGGGGGCCAAAAACATTCAGTACTTC. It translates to CASSLRSRGAKNIQYF.